Following are 18 T cell receptor beta chains from one sample sequenced in a study of blood T cell repertoires in COVID-19. Produced via immunoSEQ multiplex PCR; TCRdb's table is partial and in-frame only. This table has 50,000 to 70,000 clones, around 87% appearing once. The sample taken for sequencing was peripheral blood. The source of these receptors is a man in his sixties with active or convalescent COVID-19.

This clone was seen just once. This chain connects TRBV28 to TRBJ1-5; D might be TRBD1 (5 bases). The V gene lost 8 bases and the J gene lost 6 bases, with 14 bases spanning the gap. Germline loops: CDR1 MDHEN, CDR2 SYDVKM. The CDR3 sequence is 13 residues long. The CDR3 loop reads CASGGAGFQPQHF. Here the CDR3 DNA reads TGTGCCAGCGGTGGGGCAGGGTTTCAGCCCCAGCATTTT.

The chain employs TRBV27 and TRBJ2-4, with 8 bases matching TRBD1. This CDR3 contains 16 residues. V trimming: 0 bases; J trimming: 5 bases; junction bases outside the gene matches: 6. Germline V gene sequence: CDR1 MNHEY, CDR2 SMNVEV (reference sequence). CDR3 DNA sequence: TGTGCCAGCAGTTTATCGACGGGCAGGGGGCAAAACATTCAGTACTTC. It encodes CASSLSTGRGQNIQYF.

The rearrangement uses TRBV5-5 and TRBJ2-7; D possibly corresponds to TRBD2 (6 bases). CDR3 length: 14 amino acids. V gave up 4 bases and J gave up 6 bases, with 17 bases separating them. CDR1 and CDR2 from the germline V gene are SGHKS and YYEKEE (reference sequence). The CDR3: CASSQGGALFEQYF. The CDR3 coding sequence is TGTGCCAGCAGCCAAGGAGGGGCTCTTTTCGAGCAGTACTTC.

The CDR3 DNA reads TGTGCCAGCTGTTGGACTAGCGGGAGCAATGAGCAGTTCTTC. Amino acid sequence: CASCWTSGSNEQFF. This rearrangement joins TRBV2 to TRBJ2-1, with 13 nucleotides matching TRBD2. CDR3 length equals 14 residues. The V gene end was trimmed by 8 bases and the J gene end by 6 bases; junction bases not matched to a gene: 4. Germline-derived CDR1 and CDR2 are SNHLY and FYNNEI.

The chain is built from TRBV27 and TRBJ1-1, with D possibly TRBD1 on 5 matching bases. V was cut by 9 bases and J by 1 base, with 18 bases left in between. This CDR3 comprises 15 residues. Germline CDR1 and CDR2: MNHEY and SMNVEV (reference sequence). CDR3 bases: TGTGCCAGTCGGAGGGGAATCGTATGGAACACTGAAGCTTTCTTT. This translates into CASRRGIVWNTEAFF.

This clone has a single count. This chain uses TRBV5-1 with TRBJ1-4; TRBD1 aligns across 10 bases. The junction had 5 bases not matched to a gene; V was cut back by 4 bases and J by 5 bases. The CDR3 runs to 15 residues. Germline CDR1 is SGHRS and CDR2 is YFSETQ. CDR3 nucleotides: TGCGCCAGCAGCCCCCGGACAGGGGGAAATGAAAAACTGTTTTTT. Its protein product is CASSPRTGGNEKLFF.

The V gene is TRBV6-5, the J gene TRBJ2-7, with D perhaps TRBD2 (5 bases). CDR1 MNHEY and CDR2 SVGAGI come from the germline V gene. V lost 6 bases and J 2 bases, leaving 8 bases between the germline ends. This CDR3 spans 12 amino acids. CDR3 bases: TGTGCCAGCAGAAAACTAGCCTACGAGCAGTACTTC. Its translation is CASRKLAYEQYF.

On this clone: This CDR3 is also generated by other DNA sequences in the sample. The rearrangement links TRBV7-8 to TRBJ1-5; 9 nucleotides align to TRBD1. The germline CDR1 and CDR2 sequences are SGHVS and FQNEAQ. Unmatched junction bases numbered 2, after V lost 1 base and J lost 4 bases. This CDR3 is built from 15 residues. The CDR3 nucleotides are TGTGCCAGCAGCTTAGGGACAGGGGATAATCAGCCCCAGCATTTT. Protein sequence: CASSLGTGDNQPQHF.

V gene TRBV7-8 combines with J gene TRBJ1-5, with 10 bases fitting TRBD1. There are 14 residues in the CDR3. Germline V gene lookup returns CDR1 SGHVS and CDR2 FQNEAQ. Trimming took 8 bases from V and 2 from J; bases not matched to a gene: 3. The CDR3 protein is CASGTGVGNQPQHF. In DNA form, the CDR3 reads TGTGCCAGCGGGACAGGGGTGGGCAATCAGCCCCAGCATTTT.

This chain uses TRBV9 with TRBJ1-1, with D perhaps TRBD1 (5 bases). The CDR3 contains 15 residues. In germline, CDR1 is SGDLS, CDR2 YYNGEE. V dropped 2 bases and J dropped 3 bases, with 14 bases sitting between them. The CDR3 spells CASSVSGSLDTEAFF. The CDR3 nucleotides are TGTGCCAGCAGCGTTTCAGGGTCCCTTGACACTGAAGCTTTCTTT.

In the case of this clone: The identical CDR3 is also encoded by other nucleotide sequences in the sample. V is TRBV6-5 and J is TRBJ2-1; 8 nucleotides agree with TRBD1. This CDR3 has 16 amino acids. Unmatched junction bases numbered 2, after V lost 0 bases and J lost 1 base. Looked up from germline, CDR1 is MNHEY and CDR2 is SVGAGI. The CDR3 DNA sequence: TGTGCCAGCAGTTACTCCGACAGGGGTTCCTACAATGAGCAGTTCTTC. Amino acid sequence: CASSYSDRGSYNEQFF.

The V and J genes are TRBV24-1 and TRBJ2-1; 11 nucleotides agree with TRBD2. The CDR3 is made up of 15 amino acids. The germline gives CDR1 KGHDR, CDR2 SFDVKD. With 4 bases clipped from V and 8 bases from J, the junction kept 6 bases outside the gene matches. CDR3 loop: CATSEIAGGLYEQFF. CDR3 nucleotides: TGTGCCACCAGTGAGATAGCGGGGGGGCTATATGAGCAGTTCTTC.

The chain is built from TRBV7-9 and TRBJ1-2, with D tentatively TRBD1 (6 bases). The germline V and J ends were trimmed by 0 bases and 2 bases, with 7 bases remaining between them. The CDR3 runs to 14 residues. The germline V gene encodes CDR1 SEHNR and CDR2 FQNEAQ (reference sequence). CDR3 DNA: TGTGCCAGCAGCTTAGCGGGACAAAACTATGGCTACACCTTC. This gives the protein CASSLAGQNYGYTF.

The V and J genes are TRBV5-6 and TRBJ1-2; D is ambiguous. The CDR3 loop spans 14 amino acids. In germline, CDR1 is SGHDT, CDR2 YYEEEE. Trimming cost V 4 bases and J 5 bases, with 15 bases left between them. The CDR3 region is CASSPELHRYGYTF. DNA of the CDR3: TGTGCCAGCAGCCCCGAGCTCCACCGGTATGGCTACACCTTC.

This chain connects TRBV25-1 to TRBJ2-2; 7 nucleotides match TRBD1. Germline CDR1 and CDR2: MGHDK and SYGVNS. The CDR3 length is 16 residues. Unmatched junction bases numbered 2, after V lost 0 bases and J lost 1 base. CDR3 coding DNA: TGTGCCAGCAGTGAATATAGGGGGCTGAACACCGGGGAGCTGTTTTTT. It is translated as CASSEYRGLNTGELFF. The full variable domain, in which reference TRBV25-1 and TRBJ2-2 provide the parts outside the CDR3, is EADIYQTPRYLVIGTGKKITLECSQTMGHDKMYWYQQDPGMELHLIHYSYGVNSTEKGDLSSESTVSRIRTEHFPLTLESARPSHTSQYLCASSEYRGLNTGELFFGEGSRLTVL.

The chain couples TRBV6-5 to TRBJ1-5; D may be TRBD1 (6 bases). The CDR3 is 15 residues long. V lost 6 bases and J 6 bases, leaving 18 bases between the germline ends. Germline CDR1 MNHEY, CDR2 SVGAGI. The CDR3 loop reads CASSPSGVGFQPQHF. Written as DNA, the CDR3 is TGTGCCAGCAGCCCCTCAGGGGTAGGATTTCAGCCCCAGCATTTT.

The chain uses TRBV7-2 and TRBJ2-2; the match to TRBD2 covers 9 bases. The length of the CDR3 is 17 residues. Germline V gene sequence: CDR1 SGHTA, CDR2 FQGNSA. With V trimmed by 1 base and J by 6 bases, 9 bases remained unmatched. CDR3 DNA: TGTGCCAGCAGCTTAGGACGCAGCGGGGGGCGGGCCGGGGAGCTGTTTTTT. This sequence encodes CASSLGRSGGRAGELFF.

V and J are TRBV14 and TRBJ1-1; D remains ambiguous. The CDR3 length is 13 residues. Deletions cut 4 bases from V and 0 bases from J, with 6 bases between. Germline V gives CDR1 SGHDN, CDR2 FVKESK. The CDR3 coding sequence is TGTGCCAGCAGCCTCACTATGAACACTGAAGCTTTCTTT. It encodes CASSLTMNTEAFF.